This is a list of T cell receptor beta chains from one sample in a study of cytomegalovirus exposure and HLA in healthy donors. Produced via immunoSEQ multiplex PCR; TCRdb's table is partial and in-frame only. The sample shows about 140,000 clones, roughly 72% of them seen only once. Sequencing was performed on PBMCs. The receptor set was obtained from a man aged 35-49 years in good health and CMV-seronegative. CDR3s include the opening cysteine and the closing phenylalanine or tryptophan. The order of the fields is J gene, D gene, clone size, V gene, CDR3 DNA, CDR3 protein. A D gene is named only where the DNA matches it firmly. Only part of the rows carry a size: once, few, many, or a class if the clone is expanded.

>TRBJ1-4|TRBD1|.|TRBV6-6
TGTGCCAGCAGTGACAGGGGGCCTACTAATGAAAAACTGTTTTTT
CASSDRGPTNEKLFF
>TRBJ2-2|TRBD1|few|TRBV6-5
TGTGCCAGCAGTCCTCACAGGGGCGCCGGGGAGCTGTTTTTT
CASSPHRGAGELFF
>TRBJ2-2|.|.|TRBV27
TGTGCCAGCAGTACTCGGGAGCTCGGCACCGGGGAGCTGTTTTTT
CASSTRELGTGELFF
>TRBJ2-5|.|.|TRBV18
TGTGCCAGCTCACCAAGTCAGGGAAGAGAGACCCAGTACTTC
CASSPSQGRETQYF
>TRBJ2-2|.|.|TRBV19
TGTGCCAGTAGTTCGCAGTTCCCCGGGGAGCTGTTTTTT
CASSSQFPGELFF
>TRBJ2-7|TRBD2|.|TRBV10-3
TGTGCCATCGGCCTAGCGGGGGTTTACGAGCAGTACTTC
CAIGLAGVYEQYF
>TRBJ2-1|TRBD2|.|TRBV5-4
TGTGCCAGCAGCAGATTAAGCGGGGGGCGTGAGTTTGAGCAGTTCTTC
CASSRLSGGREFEQFF
>TRBJ1-5|.|.|TRBV28
TGTGCCAGCAGTTTAGGGGCCCTCAATCAGCCCCAGCATTTT
CASSLGALNQPQHF
>TRBJ1-1|TRBD1|once|TRBV28
TGTGCCAGCAGTTTACGAGGGGGCGCGGTGGGCACTGAAGCTTTCTTT
CASSLRGGAVGTEAFF
>TRBJ1-3|TRBD1|.|TRBV9
TGTGCCAGCAGCATCGACAGGGGGCCGCTTCAATCCTCCGGAAACACCATATATTTT
CASSIDRGPLQSSGNTIYF
>TRBJ2-3|.|.|TRBV9
TGTGCCAGCAGCGGGCCGGATGAGGGCAGCACAGATACGCAGTATTTT
CASSGPDEGSTDTQYF
>TRBJ1-2|.|.|TRBV4-3
TGCGCCAGCAGCCAAGATAACTACTATGGCTACACCTTC
CASSQDNYYGYTF
>TRBJ1-1|.|.|TRBV9
TGTGCCAGCAGCACCAGTGGGGGGGCTGGTGGAGCTTTCTTT
CASSTSGGAGGAFF
>TRBJ2-7|TRBD1|.|TRBV6-1
TGTGCCAGCGGAACACAGGGGCGCTCCTACGAGCAGTACTTC
CASGTQGRSYEQYF
>TRBJ1-1|TRBD1|.|TRBV6-5
TGTGCCAGCGGAAGGGGGCTTGACACTGAAGCTTTCTTT
CASGRGLDTEAFF
>TRBJ1-4|.|.|TRBV4-1
TGCGCCAGCAGCCAAGAAATACCCAGGGGAGAAAAACTGTTTTTT
CASSQEIPRGEKLFF
>TRBJ2-7|TRBD2|once|TRBV10-1
TGCGCCAGCAGTGAGTATTCTACTAGCGGGGGGCCGGAGAAGACCTACGAGCAGTACTTC
CASSEYSTSGGPEKTYEQYF
>TRBJ2-2|.|.|TRBV19
TGTGCCAGTAGTAGGCGGGGCCAGGGGGGCACCGGGGAGCTGTTTTTT
CASSRRGQGGTGELFF
>TRBJ2-7|.|.|TRBV7-6
TGTGCCAGCAGCTCCCGGGACTACGAGCAGTACTTC
CASSSRDYEQYF
>TRBJ2-4|TRBD1|.|TRBV2
TGTGCCAGCAGTGACGCGACAGGGGGCGCGCTGCTCCAGTACTTC
CASSDATGGALLQYF